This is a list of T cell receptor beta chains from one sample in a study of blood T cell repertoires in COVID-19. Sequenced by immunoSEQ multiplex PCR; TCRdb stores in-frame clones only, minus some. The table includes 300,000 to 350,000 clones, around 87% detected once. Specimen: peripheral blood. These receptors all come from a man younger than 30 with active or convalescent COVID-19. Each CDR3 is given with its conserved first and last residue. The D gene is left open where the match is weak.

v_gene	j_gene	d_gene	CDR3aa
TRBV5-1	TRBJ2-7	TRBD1	CASNPDRVGEQYF
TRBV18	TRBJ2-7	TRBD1	CASSPPGTGVLYEQYF
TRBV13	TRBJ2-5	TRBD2	CASSLVISGRGETQYF
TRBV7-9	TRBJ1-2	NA	CASSSSPGYGYTF
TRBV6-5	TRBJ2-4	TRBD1	CASRDRLAKNIQYF
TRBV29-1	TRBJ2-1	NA	CSVDGREGDNEQFF
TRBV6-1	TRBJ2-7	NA	CASSADSGGTLREQYF
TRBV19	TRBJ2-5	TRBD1	CASSIGGQGAGETQYF
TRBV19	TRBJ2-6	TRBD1	CASNSKQGPGANVLTF
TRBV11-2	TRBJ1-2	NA	CASSRANYGYTF
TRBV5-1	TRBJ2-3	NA	CASSLTPRESDTQYF
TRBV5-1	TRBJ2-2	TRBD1	CASSTTTGSPGELFF
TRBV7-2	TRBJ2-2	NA	CASSLDSMNTGELFF
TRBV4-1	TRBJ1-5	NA	CASSQDFGGFVSQPQHF
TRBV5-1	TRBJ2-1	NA	CASSLEGGGRFNEQFF
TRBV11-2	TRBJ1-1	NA	CASSPVRGVRGAFF
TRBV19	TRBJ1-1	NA	CASSIGTAGTEAFF
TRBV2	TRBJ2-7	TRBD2	CASIRTSNYEQYF
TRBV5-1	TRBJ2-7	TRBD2	CASSPGPGAGVLTYEQYF
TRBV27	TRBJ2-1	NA	CASSETGTGYNEQFF
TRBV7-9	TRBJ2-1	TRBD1	CASSFSRGRGPYNEQFF
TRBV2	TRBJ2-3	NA	CASSGLADTQYF
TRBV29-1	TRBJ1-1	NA	CSVNYGDTEAFF
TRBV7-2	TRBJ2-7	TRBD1	CASSGGQGNPYEQYF
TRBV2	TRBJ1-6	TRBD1	CAMGTGELNSPLHF
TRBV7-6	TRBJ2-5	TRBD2	CASSLGGREGWVKTQYF
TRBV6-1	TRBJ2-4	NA	CASSAQGTAKNIQYF
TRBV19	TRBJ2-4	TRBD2	CASSPGTLGLAGGVKNIQYF
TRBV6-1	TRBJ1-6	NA	CASSEEDRRWSSPLHF
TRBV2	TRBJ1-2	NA	CASSDELANGYTF
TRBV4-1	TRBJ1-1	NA	CASSPSNTLNTEAFF
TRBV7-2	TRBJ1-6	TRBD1	CASSNRGQSPLHF
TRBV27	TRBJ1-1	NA	CASSLSLGQNTEAFF
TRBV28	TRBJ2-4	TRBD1	CASSARQGFGKNIQYF
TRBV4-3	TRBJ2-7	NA	CASSQEKRGTSYEQYF
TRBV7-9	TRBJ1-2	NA	CASSFGDHNYGYTF
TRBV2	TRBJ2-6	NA	CASLGPESAGANVLTF
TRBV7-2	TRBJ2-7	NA	CASSLVDEQYF
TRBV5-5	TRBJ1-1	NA	CASSSSSPGSGTEAFF
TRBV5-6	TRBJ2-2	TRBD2	CASSSGLAGGQTGELFF
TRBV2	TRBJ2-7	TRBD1	CASRLGQGADEQYF
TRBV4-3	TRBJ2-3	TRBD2	CASSQDVAGRLTDTQYF
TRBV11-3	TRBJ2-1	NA	CASSSEGPEGYNEQFF
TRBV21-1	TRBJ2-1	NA	CASLLPAGFYNEQFF
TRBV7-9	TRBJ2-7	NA	CASSLGGLADNSYEQYF
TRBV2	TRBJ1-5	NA	CASRVAGYRPQHF
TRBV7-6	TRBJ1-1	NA	CASSRQSNTEAFF
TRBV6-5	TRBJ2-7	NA	CASRELVSPPNEQYF
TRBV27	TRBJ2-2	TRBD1	CASSLQNSGTGGFDTGELFF
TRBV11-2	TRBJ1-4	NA	CASSLSHQADEKLFF